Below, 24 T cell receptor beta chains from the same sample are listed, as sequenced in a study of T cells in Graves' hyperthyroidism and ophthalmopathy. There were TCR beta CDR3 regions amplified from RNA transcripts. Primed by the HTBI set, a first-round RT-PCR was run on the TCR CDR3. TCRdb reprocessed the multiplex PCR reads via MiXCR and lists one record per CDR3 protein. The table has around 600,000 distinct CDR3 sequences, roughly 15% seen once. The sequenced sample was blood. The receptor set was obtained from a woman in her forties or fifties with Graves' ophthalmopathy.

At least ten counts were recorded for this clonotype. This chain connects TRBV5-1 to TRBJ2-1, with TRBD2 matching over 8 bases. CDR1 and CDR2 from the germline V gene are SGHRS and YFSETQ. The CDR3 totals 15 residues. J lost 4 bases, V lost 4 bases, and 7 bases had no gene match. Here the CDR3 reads CASSTSGSLYNEQFF. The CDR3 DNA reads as TGCGCCAGCAGCACGAGCGGGAGTCTATACAATGAGCAGTTCTTC.

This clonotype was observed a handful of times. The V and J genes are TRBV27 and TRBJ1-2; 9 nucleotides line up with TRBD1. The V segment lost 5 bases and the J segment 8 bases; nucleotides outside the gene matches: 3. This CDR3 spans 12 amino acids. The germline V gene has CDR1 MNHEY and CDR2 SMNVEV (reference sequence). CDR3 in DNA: TGTGCCAGCAGTCGGGACAGGGAAGGCTACACCTTC. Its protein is CASSRDREGYTF.

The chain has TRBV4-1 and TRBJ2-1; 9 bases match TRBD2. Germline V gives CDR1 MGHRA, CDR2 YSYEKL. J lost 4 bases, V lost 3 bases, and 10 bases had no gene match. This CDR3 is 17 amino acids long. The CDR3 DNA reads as TGCGCCAGCAGCCACAGGAATAGCGGGGGCCTTTACAATGAGCAGTTCTTC. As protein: CASSHRNSGGLYNEQFF.

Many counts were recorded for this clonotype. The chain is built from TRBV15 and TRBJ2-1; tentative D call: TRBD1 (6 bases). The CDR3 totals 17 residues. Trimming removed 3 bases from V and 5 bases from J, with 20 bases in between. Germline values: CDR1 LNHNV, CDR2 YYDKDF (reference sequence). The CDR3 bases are TGTGCCACCAGCAGGGATGTGGGGACACAACGACACAATGAGCAGTTCTTC. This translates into CATSRDVGTQRHNEQFF.

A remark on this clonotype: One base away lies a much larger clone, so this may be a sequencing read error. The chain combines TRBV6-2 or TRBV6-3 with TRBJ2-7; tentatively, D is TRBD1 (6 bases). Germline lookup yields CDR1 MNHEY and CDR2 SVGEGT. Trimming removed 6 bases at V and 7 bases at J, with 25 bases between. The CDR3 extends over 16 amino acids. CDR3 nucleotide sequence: TGTGCCAGCAGGGACAGTTACTCGCAGTCAGGGCTAGAGCAGTACTTC. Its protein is CASRDSYSQSGLEQYF.

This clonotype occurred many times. CDR3 in amino acids: CASSRGTSGVYALETQYF. CDR3 DNA: TGTGCCAGCAGCCGCGGGACTAGCGGGGTCTATGCTTTGGAGACCCAGTACTTC. The V gene is TRBV12-3 or TRBV12-4, the J gene TRBJ2-5; 13 positions match TRBD2. V shed 6 bases and J 5 bases; nucleotides not matched to a gene: 15. There are 18 residues in the CDR3.

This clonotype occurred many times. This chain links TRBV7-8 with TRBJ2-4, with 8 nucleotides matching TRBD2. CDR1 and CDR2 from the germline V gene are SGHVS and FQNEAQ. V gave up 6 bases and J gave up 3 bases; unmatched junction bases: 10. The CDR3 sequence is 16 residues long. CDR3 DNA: TGTGCCAGCAGTCCAAGCGGGAGTTGGGTCAAAAACATTCAGTACTTC. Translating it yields CASSPSGSWVKNIQYF.

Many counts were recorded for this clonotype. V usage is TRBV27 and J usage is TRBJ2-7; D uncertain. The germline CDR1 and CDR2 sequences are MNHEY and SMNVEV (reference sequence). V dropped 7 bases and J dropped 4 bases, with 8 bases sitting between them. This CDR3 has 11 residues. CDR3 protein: CASIQGYEQYF. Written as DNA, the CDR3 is TGTGCCAGCATTCAAGGGTACGAGCAGTACTTC.

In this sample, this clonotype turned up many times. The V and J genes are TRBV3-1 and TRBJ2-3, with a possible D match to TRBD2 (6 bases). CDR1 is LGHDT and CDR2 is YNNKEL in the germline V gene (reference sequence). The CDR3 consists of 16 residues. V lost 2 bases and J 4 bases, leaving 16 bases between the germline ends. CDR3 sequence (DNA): TGTGCCAGCAGCCAACCTAAGACGGGAGTTTCAGATACGCAGTATTTT. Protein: CASSQPKTGVSDTQYF.

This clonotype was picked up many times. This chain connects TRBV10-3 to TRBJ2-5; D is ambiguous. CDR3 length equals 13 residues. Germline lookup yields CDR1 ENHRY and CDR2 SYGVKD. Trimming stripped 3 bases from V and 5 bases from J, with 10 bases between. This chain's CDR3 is CAISDIVGETQYF. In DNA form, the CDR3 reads TGTGCCATCAGTGATATAGTCGGGGAGACCCAGTACTTC.

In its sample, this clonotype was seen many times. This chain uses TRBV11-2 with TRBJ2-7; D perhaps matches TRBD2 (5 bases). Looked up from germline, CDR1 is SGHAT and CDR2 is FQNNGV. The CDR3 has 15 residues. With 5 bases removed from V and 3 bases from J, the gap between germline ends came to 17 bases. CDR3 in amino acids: CASSPPRVVVYEQYF. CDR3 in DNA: TGTGCCAGCAGCCCTCCGCGGGTGGTGGTCTACGAGCAGTACTTC. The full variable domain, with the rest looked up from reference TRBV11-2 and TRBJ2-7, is EAGVAQSPRYKIIEKRQSVAFWCNPISGHATLYWYQQILGQGPKLLIQFQNNGVVDDSQLPKDRFSAERLKGVDSTLKIQPAKLEDSAVYLCASSPPRVVVYEQYFGPGTRLTVT.

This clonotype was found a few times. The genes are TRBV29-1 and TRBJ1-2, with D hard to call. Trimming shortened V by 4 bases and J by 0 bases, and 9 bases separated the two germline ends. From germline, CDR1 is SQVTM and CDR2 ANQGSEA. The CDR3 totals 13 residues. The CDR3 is CSVGFRTNYGYTF. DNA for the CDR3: TGCAGCGTTGGATTTAGGACTAACTATGGCTACACCTTC.

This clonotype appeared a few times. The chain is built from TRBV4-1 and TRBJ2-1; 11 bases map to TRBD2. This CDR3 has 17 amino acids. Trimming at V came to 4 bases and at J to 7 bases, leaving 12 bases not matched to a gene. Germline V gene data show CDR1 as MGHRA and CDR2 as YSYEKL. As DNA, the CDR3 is TGCGCCAGCAGCCGCGCCATGACTAGCGGGATTGGAAATGAGCAGTTCTTC. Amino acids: CASSRAMTSGIGNEQFF.

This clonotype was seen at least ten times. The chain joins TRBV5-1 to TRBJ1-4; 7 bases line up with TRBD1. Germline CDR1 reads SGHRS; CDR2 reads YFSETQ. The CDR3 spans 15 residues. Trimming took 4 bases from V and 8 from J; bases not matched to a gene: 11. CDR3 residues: CASSGDREIGEKLFF. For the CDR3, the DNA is TGCGCCAGCAGCGGAGACAGGGAAATAGGAGAAAAACTGTTTTTT.

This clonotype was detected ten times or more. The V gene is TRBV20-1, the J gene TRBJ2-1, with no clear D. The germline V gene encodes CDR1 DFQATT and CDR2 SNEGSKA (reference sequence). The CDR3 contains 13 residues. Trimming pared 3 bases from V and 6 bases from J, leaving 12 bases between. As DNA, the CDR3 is TGCAGTGCTAGGGTACCCCGCGGCAATGAGCAGTTCTTC. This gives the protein CSARVPRGNEQFF.

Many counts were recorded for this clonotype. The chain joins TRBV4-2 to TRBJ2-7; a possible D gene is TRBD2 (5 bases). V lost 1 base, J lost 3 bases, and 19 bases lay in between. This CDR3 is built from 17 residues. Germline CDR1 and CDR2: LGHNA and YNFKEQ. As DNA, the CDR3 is TGTGCCAGCAGCCAAGGGGGTGCGGGCCCGGACGGCTACGAGCAGTACTTC. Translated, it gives CASSQGGAGPDGYEQYF.

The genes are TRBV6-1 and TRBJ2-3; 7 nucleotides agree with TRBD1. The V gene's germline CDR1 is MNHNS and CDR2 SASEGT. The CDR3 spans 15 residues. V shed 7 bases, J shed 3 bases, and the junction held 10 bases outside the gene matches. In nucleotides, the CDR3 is TGTGCCAGCACCCTCGCCGGGACAGCGACAGATACGCAGTATTTT. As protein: CASTLAGTATDTQYF.

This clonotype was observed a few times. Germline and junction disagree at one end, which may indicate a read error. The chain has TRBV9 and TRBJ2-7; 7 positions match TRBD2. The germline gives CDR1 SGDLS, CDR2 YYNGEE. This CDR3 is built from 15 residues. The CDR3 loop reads CASARRGERAYEQYF. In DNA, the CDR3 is TGCGCCAGCGCCCGCCGGGGGGAACGAGCCTACGAGCAGTACTTC.

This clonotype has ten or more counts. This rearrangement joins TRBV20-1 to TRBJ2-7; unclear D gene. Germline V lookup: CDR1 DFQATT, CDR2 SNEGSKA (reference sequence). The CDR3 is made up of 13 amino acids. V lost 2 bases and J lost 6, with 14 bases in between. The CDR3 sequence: CSARSPAKVEQYF. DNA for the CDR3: TGCAGTGCTAGAAGCCCAGCCAAGGTCGAGCAGTACTTC.

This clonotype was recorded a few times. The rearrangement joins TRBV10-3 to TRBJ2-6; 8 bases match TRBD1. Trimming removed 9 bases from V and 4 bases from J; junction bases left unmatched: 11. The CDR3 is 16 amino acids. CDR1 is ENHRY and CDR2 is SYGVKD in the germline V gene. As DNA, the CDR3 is TGTGCCATGTCGATGGACAGGGCGTCCGGGGCCAACGTCCTGACTTTC. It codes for CAMSMDRASGANVLTF.

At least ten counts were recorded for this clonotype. The CDR3 bases are TGCGCCAGCAGCTTACCCATCGGGACTAGCCGACGAGACGAGCAGTACTTC. It encodes CASSLPIGTSRRDEQYF. The chain uses TRBV5-1 and TRBJ2-7, with TRBD2 matching 9 bases. Trimming took 2 bases from V and 5 from J; bases not matched to a gene: 14. This CDR3 contains 17 residues. Per germline, CDR1 SGHRS and CDR2 YFSETQ.

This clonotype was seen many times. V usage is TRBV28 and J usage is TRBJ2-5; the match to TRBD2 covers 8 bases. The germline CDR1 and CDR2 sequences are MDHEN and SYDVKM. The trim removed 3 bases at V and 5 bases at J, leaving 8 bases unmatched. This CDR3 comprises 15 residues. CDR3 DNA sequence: TGTGCCAGCAGTTTCTCGGGACTAGGGGTTGAGACCCAGTACTTC. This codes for CASSFSGLGVETQYF.

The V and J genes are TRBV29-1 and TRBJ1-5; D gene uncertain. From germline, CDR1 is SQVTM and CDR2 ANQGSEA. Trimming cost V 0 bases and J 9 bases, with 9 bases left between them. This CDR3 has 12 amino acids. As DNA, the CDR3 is TGCAGCGTTGAAGATCACCGGGGGCCCCAGCATTTT. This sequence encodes CSVEDHRGPQHF.

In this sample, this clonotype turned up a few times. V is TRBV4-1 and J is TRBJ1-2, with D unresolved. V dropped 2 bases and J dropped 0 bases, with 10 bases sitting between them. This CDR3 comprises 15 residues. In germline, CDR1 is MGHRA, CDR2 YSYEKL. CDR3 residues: CASSQIELTNYGYTF. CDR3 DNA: TGCGCCAGCAGCCAAATCGAACTGACTAACTATGGCTACACCTTC.